These 16 T cell receptor beta chains came from one sample sequenced in a study of T cell responses to AZD1222 COVID-19 vaccine. Profiled with immunoSEQ multiplex PCR; TCRdb holds only in-frame clones, not every one. The data show around 52,000 clones, approximately 83% seen once. The sequenced sample was peripheral blood, obtained on day 0 of AZD1222 vaccination. These receptors originate from an adult in good health.

The V and J genes are TRBV5-1 and TRBJ1-2; TRBD1 aligns across 11 bases. Germline trimming cut 3 bases from V and 4 bases from J; bases unmatched to any gene: 5. Per the germline V gene, CDR1 is SGHRS and CDR2 is YFSETQ. This CDR3 region has 15 residues. The CDR3 is CASSSDRGQTYGYTF. In DNA, the CDR3 is TGCGCCAGCAGCTCGGACAGGGGGCAGACCTATGGCTACACCTTC.

The genes are TRBV19 and TRBJ2-1; 10 positions agree with TRBD2. The CDR3 contains 17 residues. CDR1 and CDR2 from the germline V gene are LNHDA and SQIVND (reference sequence). Trimming took 5 bases from V and 2 from J; bases not matched to a gene: 9. The CDR3 loop is CASSSTEAGGPYNEQFF. The CDR3 DNA sequence: TGTGCCAGTAGTTCGACCGAAGCGGGAGGGCCCTACAATGAGCAGTTCTTC.

The chain recombines TRBV7-9 with TRBJ2-3; maybe TRBD1 (6 bases). The germline V gene has CDR1 SEHNR and CDR2 FQNEAQ (reference sequence). CDR3 length: 16 residues. The V end lost 6 bases, the J end lost 0 bases, and 16 bases lay between the germline ends. The CDR3 sequence is CASRSQGTLSTDTQYF. Written as DNA, the CDR3 is TGTGCCAGCAGATCACAGGGAACTCTTAGCACAGATACGCAGTATTTT.

The J gene is TRBJ2-1, the V gene TRBV3-1 (or the pseudogene TRBV3-2); TRBD2 is a possible D gene (6 bases). The CDR3 is made up of 19 amino acids. V lost 0 bases to trimming and J lost 3 bases, with 21 bases between them. Germline V lookup: CDR1 LGHDT, CDR2 YNNKEL (reference sequence). CDR3 sequence (DNA): TGTGCCAGCAGCCAAGATGGGACTCTGGGGCGCCCACGCTACAATGAGCAGTTCTTC. Its translation: CASSQDGTLGRPRYNEQFF.

This chain links TRBV5-1 with TRBJ2-7; 9 nucleotides match TRBD2. Losses at the gene ends were 0 bases for V and 4 bases for J; bases not matched to a gene: 11. CDR3 size: 17 residues. Germline CDR1 and CDR2: SGHRS and YFSETQ. The CDR3, as DNA: TGCGCCAGCAGCTTGGGCCCTCTTTTAGCGGGAGCGTACGAGCAGTACTTC. Residues: CASSLGPLLAGAYEQYF.

V and J are TRBV27 and TRBJ2-7; D ambiguous. Trimming removed 8 bases from V and 3 bases from J, with 14 bases in between. Germline values: CDR1 MNHEY, CDR2 SMNVEV (reference sequence). The CDR3 has 13 amino acids. For the CDR3, the DNA is TGTGCCAGCGGGCTCGGAATTCTCTACGAGCAGTACTTC. It specifies CASGLGILYEQYF.

The chain combines TRBV7-6 with TRBJ2-2, with D tentatively TRBD2 (6 bases). The germline V gene encodes CDR1 SGHVS and CDR2 FNYEAQ. Deletions cut 5 bases from V and 2 bases from J, with 18 bases between. The CDR3 runs to 17 residues. The CDR3 sequence: CASSPQGLTVNTGELFF. The CDR3 nucleotides are TGTGCCAGCAGCCCGCAGGGACTGACCGTAAACACCGGGGAGCTGTTTTTT.

This clone has only one observation. The chain uses TRBV5-4 and TRBJ2-1, with 8 nucleotides matching TRBD2. The V gene's germline CDR1 is SGHNT and CDR2 YYREEE (reference sequence). J lost 3 bases, V lost 5 bases, and 7 bases had no gene match. CDR3 length: 15 amino acids. The CDR3 coding sequence is TGTGCCAGCAGACCGACTAGCGATTTCTACAATGAGCAGTTCTTC. Its translation is CASRPTSDFYNEQFF.

The genes are TRBV27 and TRBJ2-7; D possibly matches TRBD1 or TRBD2 (6 bases each). From germline, CDR1 is MNHEY and CDR2 SMNVEV (reference sequence). V was cut by 2 bases and J by 9 bases, with 14 bases left in between. The CDR3 spans 13 residues. The CDR3 coding sequence is TGTGCCAGCAGTTTAGGGTTCAGGGGAGGGCAGTACTTC. Protein product: CASSLGFRGGQYF.

This rearrangement joins TRBV2 to TRBJ2-1; D is possibly TRBD1 (6 bases). V dropped 3 bases and J dropped 11 bases, with 17 bases sitting between them. Germline V CDR1 and CDR2: SNHLY, FYNNEI. The CDR3 runs to 14 residues. The chain's CDR3 is CASSDLGASSKQFF. The DNA for the CDR3 is TGTGCCAGCAGTGATTTGGGGGCCAGCTCTAAGCAGTTCTTC.

CDR3 DNA: TGTGCCAGCAGCTCCAGACGGACTAACTATGGCTACACCTTC. Protein: CASSSRRTNYGYTF. The rearrangement joins TRBV28 to TRBJ1-2; D is unclear. Germline V gives CDR1 MDHEN, CDR2 SYDVKM. The CDR3 spans 14 residues. Trimming pared 6 bases from V and 0 bases from J, leaving 11 bases between.

J is TRBJ1-4 and V is TRBV28; tentatively, D is TRBD1 (5 bases). Deletions cut 6 bases from V and 8 bases from J, with 16 bases between. Germline V CDR1 and CDR2: MDHEN, SYDVKM. This CDR3 has 14 amino acids. The CDR3 here is CASRGTRGREKLFF. For the CDR3, the DNA is TGTGCCAGCAGGGGGACCCGAGGCAGGGAAAAACTGTTTTTT.

The rearrangement joins TRBV25-1 to TRBJ2-1, with D perhaps matching TRBD1 or TRBD2 (6 bases each). V was shortened by 0 bases and J by 1 base, with 16 bases between the two germline ends. Germline CDR1 reads MGHDK; CDR2 reads SYGVNS. The CDR3 extends over 18 amino acids. The CDR3 DNA reads as TGTGCCAGCAGTGAATATGGTGGGGGCGCGGGGTCCTACAATGAGCAGTTCTTC. Translating gives CASSEYGGGAGSYNEQFF.

The V call is TRBV28, the J call TRBJ2-5; D uncertain. V gave up 5 bases and J gave up 4 bases, with 20 bases separating them. The CDR3 has 16 amino acids. Germline V CDR1 and CDR2: MDHEN, SYDVKM. DNA of the CDR3: TGTGCCAGCAGTCCTCCCTATAGGGAAATTGGAGAGACCCAGTACTTC. Translation: CASSPPYREIGETQYF. Variable domain in full (rest from reference TRBV28 and TRBJ2-5): DVKVTQSSRYLVKRTGEKVFLECVQDMDHENMFWYRQDPGLGLRLIYFSYDVKMKEKGDIPEGYSVSREKKERFSLILESASTNQTSMYLCASSPPYREIGETQYFGPGTRLLVL.

This clone was seen only a few times. V usage is TRBV30 and J usage is TRBJ2-1, with D perhaps TRBD1 (6 bases). V gave up 4 bases and J gave up 5 bases, with 6 bases separating them. Germline V CDR1 and CDR2: GTSNPN, SVGIG (reference sequence). This CDR3 spans 11 amino acids. The CDR3 sequence: CAWTGDNEQFF. DNA of the CDR3: TGTGCCTGGACAGGGGACAATGAGCAGTTCTTC.

The chain carries TRBV25-1 and TRBJ2-3; TRBD2 matches 7 bases. From germline, CDR1 is MGHDK and CDR2 SYGVNS. With 4 bases clipped from V and 0 bases from J, the junction kept 7 bases outside the gene matches. This CDR3 is built from 16 residues. The CDR3 nucleotides read TGTGCCAGCAGTGTAGGGACTATTGCTAGCACAGATACGCAGTATTTT. Its protein is CASSVGTIASTDTQYF.